This T cell receptor (beta chain) is from a study of cytomegalovirus exposure and HLA in healthy donors. In the PCR, 60 Vbeta and 13 Jbeta primers were used. Method: immunoSEQ multiplex PCR; TCRdb's copy keeps in-frame clones and lacks some. The sample has over 60,000 clones; 65% to 70% are singletons. V gave up 3 bases and J gave up 0 bases, with 9 bases separating them. Per the germline V gene, CDR1 is LNHDA and CDR2 is SQIVND (reference sequence). The CDR3 has 16 amino acids. Sequenced input: PBMCs. This clonotype originated in a male donor in good health and CMV-seropositive. This chain connects TRBV19 to TRBJ1-6, with D tentatively TRBD1 (5 bases). The CDR3 sequence: CASSIGGSSYNSPLHF. CDR3 nucleotide sequence: TGTGCCAGTAGTATCGGGGGAAGCTCCTATAATTCACCCCTCCACTTT.